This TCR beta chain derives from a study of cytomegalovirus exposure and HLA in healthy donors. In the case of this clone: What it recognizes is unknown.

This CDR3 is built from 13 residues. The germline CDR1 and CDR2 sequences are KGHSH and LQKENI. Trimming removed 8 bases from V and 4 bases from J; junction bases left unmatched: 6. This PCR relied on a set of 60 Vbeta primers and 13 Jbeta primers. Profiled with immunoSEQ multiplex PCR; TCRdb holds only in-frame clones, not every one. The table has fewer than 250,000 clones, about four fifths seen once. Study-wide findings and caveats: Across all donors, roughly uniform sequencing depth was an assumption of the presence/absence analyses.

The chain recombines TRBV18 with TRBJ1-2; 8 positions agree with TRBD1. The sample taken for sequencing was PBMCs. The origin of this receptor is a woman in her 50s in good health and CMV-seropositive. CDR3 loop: CASRTGTSYGYTF. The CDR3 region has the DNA TGTGCCAGCCGGACAGGGACCAGCTATGGCTACACCTTC.